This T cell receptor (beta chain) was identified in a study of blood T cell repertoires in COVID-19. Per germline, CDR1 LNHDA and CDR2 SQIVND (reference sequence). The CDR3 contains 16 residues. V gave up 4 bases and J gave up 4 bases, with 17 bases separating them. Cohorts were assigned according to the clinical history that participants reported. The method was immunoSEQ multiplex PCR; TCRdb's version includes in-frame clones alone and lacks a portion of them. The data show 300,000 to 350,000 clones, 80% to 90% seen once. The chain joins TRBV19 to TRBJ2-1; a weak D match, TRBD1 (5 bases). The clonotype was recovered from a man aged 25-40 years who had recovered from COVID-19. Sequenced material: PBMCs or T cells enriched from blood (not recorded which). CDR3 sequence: CASSRGAARKYNEQFF. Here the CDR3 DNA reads TGTGCCAGTAGTAGGGGCGCCGCACGGAAATACAATGAGCAGTTCTTC.